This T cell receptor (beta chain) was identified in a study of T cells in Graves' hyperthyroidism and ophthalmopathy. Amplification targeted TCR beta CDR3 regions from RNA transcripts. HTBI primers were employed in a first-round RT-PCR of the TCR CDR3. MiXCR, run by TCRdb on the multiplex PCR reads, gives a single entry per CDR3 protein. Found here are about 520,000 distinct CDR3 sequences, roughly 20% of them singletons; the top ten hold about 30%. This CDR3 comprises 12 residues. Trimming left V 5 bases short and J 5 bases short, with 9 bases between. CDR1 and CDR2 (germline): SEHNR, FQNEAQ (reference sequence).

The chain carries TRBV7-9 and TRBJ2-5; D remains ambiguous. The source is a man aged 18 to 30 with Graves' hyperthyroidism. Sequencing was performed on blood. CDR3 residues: CASSRNKETQYF. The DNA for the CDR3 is TGTGCCAGCAGCCGAAACAAGGAGACCCAGTACTTC.